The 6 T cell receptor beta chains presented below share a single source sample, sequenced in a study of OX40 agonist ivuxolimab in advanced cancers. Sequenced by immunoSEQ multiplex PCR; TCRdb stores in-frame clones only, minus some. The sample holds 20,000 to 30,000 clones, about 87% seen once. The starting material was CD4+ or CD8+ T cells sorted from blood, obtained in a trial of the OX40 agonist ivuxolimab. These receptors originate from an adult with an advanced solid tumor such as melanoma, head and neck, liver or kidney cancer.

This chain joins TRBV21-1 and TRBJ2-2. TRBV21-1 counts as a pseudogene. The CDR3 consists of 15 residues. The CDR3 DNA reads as TGTGCCAGCAGCCCCTCGGGCGGGAACACCGGGGAGCTGTTTTTT. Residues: CASSPSGGNTGELFF.

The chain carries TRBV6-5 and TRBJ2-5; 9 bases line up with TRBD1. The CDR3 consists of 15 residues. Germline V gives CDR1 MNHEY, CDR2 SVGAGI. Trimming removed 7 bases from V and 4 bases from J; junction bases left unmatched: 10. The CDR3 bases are TGTGCCAGCACGTTCACAGGGGGCGCGGCAGAGACCCAGTACTTC. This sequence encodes CASTFTGGAAETQYF.

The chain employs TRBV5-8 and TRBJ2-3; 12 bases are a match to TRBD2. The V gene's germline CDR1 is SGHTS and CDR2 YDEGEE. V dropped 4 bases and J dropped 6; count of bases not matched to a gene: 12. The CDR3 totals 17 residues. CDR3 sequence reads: CASSAQLAGGRRDTQYF. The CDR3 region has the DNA TGTGCCAGCAGCGCCCAACTAGCGGGGGGCCGGAGGGATACGCAGTATTTT.

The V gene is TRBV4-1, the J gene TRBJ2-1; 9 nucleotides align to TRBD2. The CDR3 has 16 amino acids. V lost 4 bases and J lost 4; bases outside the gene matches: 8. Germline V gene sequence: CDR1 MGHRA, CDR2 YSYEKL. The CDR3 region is CASSRSERGEYNEQFF. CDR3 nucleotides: TGCGCCAGCAGCCGCAGCGAGCGGGGGGAGTACAATGAGCAGTTCTTC.

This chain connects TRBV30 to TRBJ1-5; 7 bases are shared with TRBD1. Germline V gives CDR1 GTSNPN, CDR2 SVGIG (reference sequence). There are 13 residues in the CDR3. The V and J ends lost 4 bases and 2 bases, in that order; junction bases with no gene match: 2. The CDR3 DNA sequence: TGTGCCTGGAACCAGGGGGGCAATCAGCCCCAGCATTTT. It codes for CAWNQGGNQPQHF.

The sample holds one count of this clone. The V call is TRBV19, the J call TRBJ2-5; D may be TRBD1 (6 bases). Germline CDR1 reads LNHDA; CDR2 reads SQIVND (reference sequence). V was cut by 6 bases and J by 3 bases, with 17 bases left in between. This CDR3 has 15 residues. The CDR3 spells CASRPRPAGEETQYF. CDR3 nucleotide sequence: TGTGCCAGTAGACCAAGACCCGCAGGGGAAGAGACCCAGTACTTC.